This T cell receptor (beta chain) was observed in a study of shared clonotypes between healthy human individuals. On this clone itself: Its antigen is undetermined.

Study-level points and caveats: Generation probabilities of non-shared clonotypes were lower (relative to those shared by all four donors).

TCRdb's copy holds only in-frame clones and misses some; the assay was immunoSEQ multiplex PCR. The table has about 580,000 clones, roughly 98% seen once; the top ten hold around 0.3%. The CDR3 is 15 residues long. Germline values: CDR1 MNHEY, CDR2 SMNVEV (reference sequence). Trimming cost V 0 bases and J 8 bases, with 14 bases left between them. Positively selected for CCR7, the CD45RO-negative cells used as naive CD8 cells excluded terminally differentiated effector memory CD45RA+ cells. The sequencing sample was made of naive CD8+ T cells sorted from blood. The chain is built from TRBV27 and TRBJ2-1; D is possibly TRBD2 (6 bases). This sequence was found in a man aged 25-45 years in good health. Here the CDR3 reads CASSLSVTSHDEQFF. For the CDR3, the DNA is TGTGCCAGCAGTTTATCTGTGACTAGTCACGATGAGCAGTTCTTC.